The text below deals with one T cell receptor (beta chain). Its antigen is not identified. The sample comes from a study of cytomegalovirus exposure and HLA in healthy donors. Study-wide results and limits: Among CMV-associated TCR beta chains, most appeared HLA-restricted in a later analysis.

A multiplex PCR was run with 60 Vbeta primers and 13 Jbeta primers. The method was immunoSEQ multiplex PCR; TCRdb's version includes in-frame clones alone and lacks a portion of them. The listing records about 200,000 clones. After removal of 6 bases from V and 0 bases from J, the junction contained 4 bases not matched to a gene. CDR1 is KGHSH, CDR2 LQKENI, per germline. The CDR3 runs 16 residues. V and J are TRBV18 and TRBJ2-6; 8 bases are a match to TRBD1. Sequencing was carried out using PBMCs. The sequence derives from a young man in good health and CMV-seronegative. The CDR3 DNA reads as TGTGCCAGCTCGGCAGGGGGCGGCTCTGGGGCCAACGTCCTGACTTTC. Residues: CASSAGGGSGANVLTF.